This T cell receptor beta chain is from a study of T cells in Graves' hyperthyroidism and ophthalmopathy. Amplification targeted TCR beta CDR3 regions from RNA transcripts. An initial round of RT-PCR targeting the TCR CDR3 relied on the HTBI primer set. TCRdb called the multiplex PCR reads again in MiXCR, with one record for every CDR3 protein. The sample includes roughly 500,000 distinct CDR3 sequences, approximately 15% of them seen just once. This clonotype was found once. Germline CDR1 and CDR2: SGDLS and YYNGEE. Germline trimming cut 1 base from V and 3 bases from J; bases unmatched to any gene: 3. CDR3 length: 15 amino acids. Each patient was aged 18 to 65 and had newly diagnosed hyperthyroidism of under 2 months' duration. Each 10 ml fresh peripheral blood draw supplied the PBMCs.

The V and J genes are TRBV9 and TRBJ2-2, with 7 bases lining up with TRBD1. The sequenced material came from blood. This clonotype was obtained from a woman aged 25 to 39 with Graves' hyperthyroidism that later progressed to Graves' ophthalmopathy. CDR3 sequence (DNA): TGTGCCAGCAGCGTAACAGGGGCGGACACCGGGGAGCTGTTTTTT. As protein: CASSVTGADTGELFF.